This T cell receptor (beta chain) was obtained from a study of blood T cell repertoires in COVID-19. Study background: T cells, B-cell-depleted T cells, or PBMCs supplied cDNA or gDNA.

The CDR3 consists of 13 residues. Trimming took 0 bases from V and 8 from J; bases not matched to a gene: 6. Germline CDR1 reads GTSNPN; CDR2 reads SVGIG (reference sequence). Only one count was recorded for this clone. Assay: immunoSEQ multiplex PCR; the TCRdb copy retains only in-frame clones and omits some. The table records 200,000 to 250,000 clones, about 82% of them present only once. Seattle participants joined during active infection and were tracked over time. The origin of this receptor is a man between 45 and 60 years old with COVID-19, enrolled during active disease. The chain combines TRBV30 with TRBJ1-2; 7 bases are shared with TRBD1. Material for sequencing was peripheral blood. Here the CDR3 reads CAWSVRGPGGYTF. The CDR3, as DNA: TGTGCCTGGAGTGTAAGGGGGCCGGGAGGCTACACCTTC.